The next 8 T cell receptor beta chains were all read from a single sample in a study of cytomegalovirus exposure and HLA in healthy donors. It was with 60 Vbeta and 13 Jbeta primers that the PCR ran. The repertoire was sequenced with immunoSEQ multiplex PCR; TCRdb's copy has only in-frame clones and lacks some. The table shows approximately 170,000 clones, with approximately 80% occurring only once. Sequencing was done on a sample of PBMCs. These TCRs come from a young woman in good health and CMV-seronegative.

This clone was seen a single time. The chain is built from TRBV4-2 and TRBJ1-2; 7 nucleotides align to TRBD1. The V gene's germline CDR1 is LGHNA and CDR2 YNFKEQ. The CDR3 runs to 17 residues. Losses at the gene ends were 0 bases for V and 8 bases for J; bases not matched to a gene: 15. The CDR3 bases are TGTGCCAGCAGCCAAGACATAAGTAGGGGACAGACGGCCGGCTACACCTTC. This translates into CASSQDISRGQTAGYTF.

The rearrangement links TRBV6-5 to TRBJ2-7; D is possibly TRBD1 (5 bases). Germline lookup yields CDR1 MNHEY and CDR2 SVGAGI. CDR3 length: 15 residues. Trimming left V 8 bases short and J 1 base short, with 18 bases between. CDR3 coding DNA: TGTGCCAGCCGACCCACGGGTCCAGGGTCCTACGAGCAGTACTTC. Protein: CASRPTGPGSYEQYF.

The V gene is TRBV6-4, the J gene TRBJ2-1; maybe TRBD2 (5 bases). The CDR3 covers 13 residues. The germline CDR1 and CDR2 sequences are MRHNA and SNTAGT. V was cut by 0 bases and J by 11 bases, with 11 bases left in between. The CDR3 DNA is TGTGCCAGCAGTGACTCGTCTAGCACTCAGCAGTTCTTC. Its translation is CASSDSSSTQQFF.

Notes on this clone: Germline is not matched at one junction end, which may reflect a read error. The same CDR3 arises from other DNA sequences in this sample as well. CDR3 amino acids: CASSYRTGDQPQHF. The CDR3 coding sequence is TGTGCCAGTAGTTATAGGACAGGGGATCAGCCCCAGCATTTT. The chain joins TRBV6-5 to TRBJ1-5, with TRBD1 matching over 9 bases. The CDR3 is 14 residues long. CDR1 and CDR2 from the germline V gene are MNHEY and SVGAGI.

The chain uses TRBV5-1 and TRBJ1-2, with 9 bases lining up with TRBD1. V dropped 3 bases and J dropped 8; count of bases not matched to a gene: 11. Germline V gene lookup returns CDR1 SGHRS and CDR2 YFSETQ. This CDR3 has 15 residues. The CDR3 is CASSYSGDRAVGYTF. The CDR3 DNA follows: TGCGCCAGCAGCTACTCCGGGGACAGGGCAGTCGGCTACACCTTC. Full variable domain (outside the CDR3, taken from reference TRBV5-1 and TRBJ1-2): KAGVTQTPRYLIKTRGQQVTLSCSPISGHRSVSWYQQTPGQGLQFLFEYFSETQRNKGNFPGRFSGRQFSNSRSEMNVSTLELGDSALYLCASSYSGDRAVGYTFGSGTRLTVV.

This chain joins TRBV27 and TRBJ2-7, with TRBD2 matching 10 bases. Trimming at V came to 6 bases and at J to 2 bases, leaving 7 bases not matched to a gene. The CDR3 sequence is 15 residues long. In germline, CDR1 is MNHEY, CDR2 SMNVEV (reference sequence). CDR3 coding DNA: TGTGCCAGCAGCCCTCTAGCGGGAGAAGCCTACGAGCAGTACTTC. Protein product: CASSPLAGEAYEQYF.

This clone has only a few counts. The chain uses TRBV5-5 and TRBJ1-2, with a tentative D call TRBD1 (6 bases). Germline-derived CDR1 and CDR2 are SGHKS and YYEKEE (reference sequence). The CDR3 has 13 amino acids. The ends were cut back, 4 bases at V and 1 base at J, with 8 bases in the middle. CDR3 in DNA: TGTGCCAGCAGCCGACAGGATAACTATGGCTACACCTTC. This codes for CASSRQDNYGYTF.

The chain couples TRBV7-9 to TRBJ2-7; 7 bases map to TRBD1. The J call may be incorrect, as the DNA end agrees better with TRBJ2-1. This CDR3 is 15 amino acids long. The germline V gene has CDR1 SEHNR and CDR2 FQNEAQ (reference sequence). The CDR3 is CASSLMDRTDNEQFF. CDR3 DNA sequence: TGTGCCAGCAGCTTAATGGACAGGACAGACAATGAGCAGTTCTTC.